The next 11 T cell receptor beta chains were all read from a single sample in a study of blood T cell repertoires in COVID-19 (dated by TCRdb to the early 2020s). Library generation was performed with the immunoSEQ multiplex PCR assay. TCRdb re-hosts the immuneACCESS table, in-frame sequences only. Its copies lack some clones; in the studies checked, an unresolved V gene accounts for under half of them, and the cause for the rest is not known. Within this sample are 200,000 to 250,000 clones, with roughly 80% of them counted one time only. The ten largest clones represent 7.4% of the sample. Sequenced sample: peripheral blood. The receptors were sampled from a woman aged 45-60 years with acute or convalescent COVID-19.

The rearrangement uses TRBV7-8 and TRBJ1-2; D not certain. V was clipped by 5 bases and J by 6 bases, with 10 bases between them. The CDR3 covers 12 residues. Germline CDR1 is SGHVS and CDR2 is FQNEAQ. The CDR3 DNA reads as TGTGCCAGCAGCCCCAACCAGGATGGCTACACCTTC. Protein product: CASSPNQDGYTF.

The chain couples TRBV27 to TRBJ2-2; perhaps TRBD1 as D (6 bases). Trimming stripped 6 bases from V and 5 bases from J, with 19 bases between. This CDR3 has 16 residues. Germline CDR1 MNHEY, CDR2 SMNVEV (reference sequence). CDR3 region: CASSTPGHWGTGELFF. In nucleotides, the CDR3 is TGTGCCAGCAGCACGCCGGGACACTGGGGGACCGGGGAGCTGTTTTTT.

The chain carries TRBV29-1 and TRBJ1-4, with D possibly TRBD1 on 5 matching bases. CDR1 and CDR2 (germline): SQVTM, ANQGSEA. Trimming took off 4 bases at V and 6 bases at J, with 9 bases between the two ends. The CDR3 length is 12 residues. The CDR3 region has the DNA TGCAGCGTTGGCAGGGCCCATGAAAAACTGTTTTTT. Amino acid sequence: CSVGRAHEKLFF.

The genes are TRBV24-1 and TRBJ2-7; 7 bases align to TRBD1. The CDR3 spans 15 residues. Germline values: CDR1 KGHDR, CDR2 SFDVKD. V was clipped by 1 base and J by 1 base; unmatched bases: 3. CDR3 region: CATSDFRDRSYEQYF. The CDR3 nucleotides are TGTGCCACCAGTGATTTCCGGGACAGATCCTACGAGCAGTACTTC.

With regard to this clone: An end of the junction differs from the germline gene, which may be a read error. V usage is TRBV4-1 and J usage is TRBJ2-7; 7 bases are shared with TRBD2. CDR3 length equals 15 residues. Germline V gene sequence: CDR1 MGHRA, CDR2 YSYEKL. CDR3 region: CASSQVETSSHEQYF. CDR3 in DNA: TGCGCCAGCAGCCAAGTTGAGACTAGCTCCCACGAGCAGTACTTC.

V usage is TRBV6-5 and J usage is TRBJ1-6; 9 bases align to TRBD1. There are 14 residues in the CDR3. Losses at the gene ends were 6 bases for V and 9 bases for J; bases not matched to a gene: 6. Germline assignment: CDR1 MNHEY and CDR2 SVGAGI. The CDR3 region has the DNA TGTGCCAGCAGACTGGGGACAGGGACTTCACCCCTCCACTTT. It is translated as CASRLGTGTSPLHF.

V is TRBV6-5 and J is TRBJ2-7, with 11 nucleotides matching TRBD2. Germline loops: CDR1 MNHEY, CDR2 SVGAGI. J lost 4 bases, V lost 5 bases, and 4 bases had no gene match. This CDR3 has 14 amino acids. CDR3 bases: TGTGCCAGCAGTCTACTAGCGGGGGAGTACGAGCAGTACTTC. Translating it yields CASSLLAGEYEQYF.

The chain carries TRBV6-5 and TRBJ1-6, with D possibly matching TRBD1 (5 bases). The V end was cut by 9 bases, the J end by 7 bases, with 13 bases between. The germline V gene encodes CDR1 MNHEY and CDR2 SVGAGI. CDR3 length equals 13 residues. The CDR3 DNA sequence: TGTGCCAGTGGAACATCAGGGAATTCACCCCTCCACTTT. Protein sequence: CASGTSGNSPLHF.

The chain employs TRBV20-1 and TRBJ1-2, with D maybe TRBD1 (6 bases). The germline V and J ends were trimmed by 4 bases and 7 bases, with 7 bases remaining between them. The germline CDR1 and CDR2 sequences are DFQATT and SNEGSKA (reference sequence). The CDR3 covers 10 residues. CDR3 protein: CSAKGVGYTF. The CDR3 DNA reads as TGCAGTGCTAAGGGGGTTGGCTACACCTTC.

V and J are TRBV5-1 and TRBJ2-2; a possible D gene is TRBD2 (5 bases). V lost 0 bases and J 3 bases, leaving 9 bases between the germline ends. CDR3 length: 15 amino acids. The germline gives CDR1 SGHRS, CDR2 YFSETQ. For the CDR3, the DNA is TGCGCCAGCAGCTTGGTTACCGGGGACACCGGGGAGCTGTTTTTT. Translating gives CASSLVTGDTGELFF. The entire variable domain, with the rest obtained from reference TRBV5-1 and TRBJ2-2, is as follows: KAGVTQTPRYLIKTRGQQVTLSCSPISGHRSVSWYQQTPGQGLQFLFEYFSETQRNKGNFPGRFSGRQFSNSRSEMNVSTLELGDSALYLCASSLVTGDTGELFFGEGSRLTVL.

The chain recombines TRBV5-1 with TRBJ2-2; 8 positions match TRBD2. The CDR3 loop spans 15 amino acids. V lost 6 bases, J lost 4 bases, and 8 bases stayed unmatched. CDR1 is SGHRS and CDR2 is YFSETQ in the germline V gene. The CDR3 nucleotides read TGCGCCAGCACCGAGCGGGGGCCCCCCACCGGGGAGCTGTTTTTT. It yields the protein CASTERGPPTGELFF.